This T cell receptor (beta chain) was sequenced during a study of regulatory T cells in long-lasting Graves disease. Study overall: Patients with new Graves' disease had used antithyroid drugs below 3 months.

Whole-study findings and limits: Persistent patients shared fewer than 3,500 public clonotypes among themselves. Newly diagnosed patients shared fewer, at more than 750.

This clonotype turned up a few times. Its target is not known. V lost 11 bases to trimming and J lost 2 bases, with 22 bases between them. CDR1 SEHNR and CDR2 FQNEAQ come from the germline V gene (reference sequence). The CDR3 covers 16 residues. The time point here: newly diagnosed GD, antithyroid drugs for less than 3 months. After RNA was extracted from PBMCs, the TCR library was made from it. Peripheral blood, 7 to 10 milliliters per patient, was collected in EDTA tubes. Libraries of TCR beta came from iRepertoire HTBI primers plus Arm-PCR of CDR3 regions. TCRdb recomputed calls from the multiplex PCR reads with MiXCR, one row per CDR3 protein. The table has around 500,000 distinct CDR3 sequences, around 15% seen once. The same sample was also studied in work on T cells in Graves' hyperthyroidism and ophthalmopathy. That publication notes: For Graves' hyperthyroidism to be stable, ophthalmopathy could not progress within 18 months.

J is TRBJ1-3 and V is TRBV7-9; D is perhaps TRBD1 (5 bases). The sample in question was peripheral blood mononuclear cells (PBMCs), obtained at new diagnosis, from a patient treated with antithyroid drugs. The TCR was taken from a woman aged 40 to 65 with Graves disease. Here the CDR3 DNA reads TGTGCCGCTTCACCTTCGTGGAGGGGTACTGGAAACACCATATATTTT. Translation gives CAASPSWRGTGNTIYF. The whole variable domain, remainder taken from reference TRBV7-9 and TRBJ1-3, is DTGVSQNPRHKITKRGQNVTFRCDPISEHNRLYWYRQTLGQGPEFLTYFQNEAQLEKSRLLSDRFSAERPKGSFSTLEIQRTEQGDSAMYLCAASPSWRGTGNTIYFGEGSWLTVV.